This TCR beta chain was obtained from a study of blood T cell repertoires in COVID-19. Method: immunoSEQ multiplex PCR; TCRdb's copy keeps in-frame clones and lacks some. Here the sample spans about 470,000 clones, roughly nine tenths being singletons. The germline V gene encodes CDR1 SGHDT and CDR2 YYEEEE. Losses at the gene ends were 4 bases for V and 2 bases for J; bases not matched to a gene: 4. The CDR3 spans 14 residues. The rearrangement uses TRBV5-6 and TRBJ2-5; TRBD2 matches at 8 bases. Sequences were obtained from PBMCs or T cells enriched from blood (not recorded which). The sequence came from a woman aged 18-29 years who had recovered from COVID-19. The CDR3 sequence is CASSKGTRQETQYF. The CDR3 DNA reads TGTGCCAGCAGCAAAGGGACTAGGCAAGAGACCCAGTACTTC. Supplemented by reference TRBV5-6 and TRBJ2-5, the full variable domain reads DAGVTQSPTHLIKTRGQQVTLRCSPKSGHDTVSWYQQALGQGPQFIFQYYEEEERQRGNFPDRFSGHQFPNYSSELNVNALLLGDSALYLCASSKGTRQETQYFGPGTRLLVL.